This T cell receptor (beta chain) comes out of a study of blood T cells in healthy people across ages. On this clonotype: Its matching antigen is unknown.

Losses at the gene ends were 2 bases for V and 6 bases for J; bases not matched to a gene: 12. The CDR3 loop spans 17 amino acids. In germline, CDR1 is MNHEY, CDR2 SVGAGI. The use of a sample-barcoded 5' primer and a J-beta primer mix characterized a second PCR of about 7 to 12 cycles. MiXCR, applied by TCRdb to the 5' RACE reads, yields one record per CDR3 protein. The repertoire holds over a million distinct CDR3 sequences, with approximately 60% as singletons. Study observations and caveats: The study found more naive CD4+ cells and higher diversity in long-lived than aged donors.

The clonotype comes from a man aged 18 to 30 in good health. The chain employs TRBV6-5 and TRBJ2-7, with TRBD2 identical over 11 bases. Sequenced sample: blood. The CDR3 nucleotides are TGTGCCAGCAGTTACGGAAGCGGACTAGCGGGTACCGGCGAGCAGTACTTC. This sequence encodes CASSYGSGLAGTGEQYF.